A single sample is the source of the 5 T cell receptor beta chains below, sequenced in a study of tumor and adjacent non-tumor tissue in lung cancer. RNA was extracted from bulk tissue without any cell sorting. Distant lung tissue was collected more than 3 cm away from the tumor edge. TCRbeta libraries were built with three rounds of nested PCR, modified from ARM-PCR. TCRdb recomputed calls from the multiplex PCR reads with MiXCR, one row per CDR3 protein. The profile shows 70,000 to 90,000 distinct CDR3 sequences, around 65% of them singletons. The sequencing sample was made of distant non-tumor lung tissue. The receptors stem from a woman aged 45-60 years with non-small cell lung cancer.

The count of this clonotype is one. A much larger clonotype is one base distant, so this may be a read error. The chain is built from TRBV20-1 and TRBJ2-7, with TRBD2 identical over 11 bases. This CDR3 contains 14 residues. Germline assignment: CDR1 DFQATT and CDR2 SNEGSKA (reference sequence). The CDR3 region has the DNA TGCAGTGCTAGCATAGCGGGAGGGTCCTACGAGCTGTACTTC. Translation gives CSASIAGGSYELYF.

Details on this clonotype: A much larger clonotype is one base distant, so this may be a read error. The V gene is TRBV20-1, the J gene TRBJ1-1; possible D gene TRBD1, 6 bases. From germline, CDR1 is DFQATT and CDR2 SNEGSKA (reference sequence). The CDR3 covers 15 residues. CDR3 region: CSPRDLRGGNTEAFF. The CDR3 DNA is TGCAGTCCTAGAGATCTCAGGGGCGGAAACACTGAAGCTTTCTTT.

This clonotype was seen repeatedly, ten times or more. The gene calls are TRBV5-5 and TRBJ2-1; the match to TRBD2 covers 8 bases. Germline V gives CDR1 SGHKS, CDR2 YYEKEE (reference sequence). After removal of 5 bases from V and 9 bases from J, the junction contained 10 bases not matched to a gene. The length of the CDR3 is 14 residues. The CDR3 sequence is CASRIVGRATEQFF. The CDR3 DNA is TGTGCCAGCAGAATTGTCGGGAGGGCCACTGAGCAGTTCTTC. Complete variable domain (other parts from reference TRBV5-5 and TRBJ2-1): DAGVTQSPTHLIKTRGQQVTLRCSPISGHKSVSWYQQVLGQGPQFIFQYYEKEERGRGNFPDRFSARQFPNYSSELNVNALLLGDSALYLCASRIVGRATEQFFGPGTRLTVL.

This chain uses TRBV11-2 with TRBJ2-7, with D maybe TRBD2 (7 bases). The V end lost 11 bases, the J end lost 9 bases, and 32 bases lay between the germline ends. The CDR3 is made up of 16 amino acids. Germline V CDR1 and CDR2: SGHAT, FQNNGV. DNA of the CDR3: TGTGCCTGCACCCCGGTCGGGGGGCAGGGCTCCTGCGGGCAGTACTTC. It is translated as CACTPVGGQGSCGQYF.

As regards this clonotype: Possible read error: a much larger clone is one base away. This chain uses TRBV12-3 or TRBV12-4 with TRBJ2-7; 10 bases map to TRBD2. The CDR3 spans 13 residues. The V and J ends lost 6 bases and 7 bases, in that order; junction bases with no gene match: 6. The CDR3 sequence: CASRLAGRVEQYF. Written as DNA, the CDR3 is TGTGCCAGCAGACTAGCGGGAAGGGTAGAGCAGTACTTC.